One T cell receptor beta chain is described in this entry. Antigen: not known. V lost 1 base, J lost 4 bases, and 16 bases lay in between. The V gene's germline CDR1 is GTSNPN and CDR2 SVGIG (reference sequence). This CDR3 is built from 15 residues. The data originate from a study of graft-versus-host responses after intestinal transplantation. Across the study: All of the recipients had induction that used anti-thymocyte globulin, then tacrolimus and steroids for 2 to 3 years.

Method: immunoSEQ multiplex PCR; TCRdb's copy keeps in-frame clones and lacks some. The top ten clones hold 2% of a sample with fewer than 95,000 clones, 85% to 95% of them seen once. Study observations and caveats: Graft-versus-host to host-versus-graft clonal ratios in allografts were high in patients with graft-donor T cell macrochimerism. Analysis identified GvH clones in recipient marrow, with some appearing first in ileum or blood.

This specimen consisted of unstimulated CD8+ T cells sorted from spleen or lymph node cells, obtained before intestinal transplant. The clonotype was recovered from a human donor who received an intestinal transplant. The gene calls are TRBV30 and TRBJ1-1; no reliable D call. The CDR3 sequence is CAWSASERVGTEAFF. CDR3 in DNA: TGTGCCTGGAGTGCCAGCGAGAGGGTAGGCACTGAAGCTTTCTTT.